The sequence of this TCR beta chain was determined in a study of OX40 agonist ivuxolimab in advanced cancers. Sequencing was performed with immunoSEQ multiplex PCR; in TCRdb, only in-frame clones are kept and a portion is missing. The repertoire holds roughly 70,000 clones, with 85% to 90% as singletons. Study observations and caveats: Clonal expansion by week 6 occurred in CD4+ and CD8+ blood T cells (at 0.1 to 3.0 mg/kg). Among T cells, CD8+ cells averaged more expanded clones than CD4+ cells.

This clone was seen only once. Its specificity is unknown. The V gene's germline CDR1 is SGHVS and CDR2 FQNEAQ. Trimming took 7 bases from V and 2 from J; bases not matched to a gene: 3. This CDR3 contains 13 residues. This receptor was obtained from an adult with an advanced solid tumor such as melanoma, head and neck, liver or kidney cancer. The source material was CD4+ or CD8+ T cells sorted from blood, sampled in a trial of the OX40 agonist ivuxolimab. The chain combines TRBV7-8 with TRBJ2-3; 7 bases line up with TRBD2. The CDR3 DNA sequence: TGTGCCAGCAAACTAGCGATCACAGATACGCAGTATTTT. Encoded protein: CASKLAITDTQYF.